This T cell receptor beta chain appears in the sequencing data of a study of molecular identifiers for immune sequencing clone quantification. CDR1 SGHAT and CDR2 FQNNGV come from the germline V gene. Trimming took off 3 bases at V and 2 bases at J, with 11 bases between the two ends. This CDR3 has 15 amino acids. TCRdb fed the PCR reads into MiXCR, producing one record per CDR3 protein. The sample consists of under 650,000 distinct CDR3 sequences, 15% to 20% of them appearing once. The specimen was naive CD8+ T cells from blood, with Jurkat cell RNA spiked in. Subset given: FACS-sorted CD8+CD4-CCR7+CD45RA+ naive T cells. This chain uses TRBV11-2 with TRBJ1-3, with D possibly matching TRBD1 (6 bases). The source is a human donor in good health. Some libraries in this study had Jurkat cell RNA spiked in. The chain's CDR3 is CASSFEQGPGNTIYF. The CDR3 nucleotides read TGTGCCAGCAGCTTTGAACAGGGTCCTGGAAACACCATATATTTT.